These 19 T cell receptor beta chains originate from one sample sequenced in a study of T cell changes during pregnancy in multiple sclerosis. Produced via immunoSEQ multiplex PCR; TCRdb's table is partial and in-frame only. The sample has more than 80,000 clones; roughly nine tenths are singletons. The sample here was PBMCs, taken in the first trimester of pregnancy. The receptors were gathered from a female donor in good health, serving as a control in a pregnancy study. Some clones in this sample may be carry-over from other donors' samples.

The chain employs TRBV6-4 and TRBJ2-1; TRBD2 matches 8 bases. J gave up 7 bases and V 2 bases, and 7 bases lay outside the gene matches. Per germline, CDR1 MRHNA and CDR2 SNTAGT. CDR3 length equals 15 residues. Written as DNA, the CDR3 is TGTGCCAGCAGTGACCGGCAGCGGGGGAGGAATGAGCAGTTCTTC. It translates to CASSDRQRGRNEQFF.

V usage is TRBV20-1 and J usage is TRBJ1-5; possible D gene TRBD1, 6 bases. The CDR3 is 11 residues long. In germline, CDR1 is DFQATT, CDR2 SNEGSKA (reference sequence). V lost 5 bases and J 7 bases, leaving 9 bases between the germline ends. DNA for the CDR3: TGCAGTGCTGGGGGGGCGCAGCCCCAGCATTTT. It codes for CSAGGAQPQHF.

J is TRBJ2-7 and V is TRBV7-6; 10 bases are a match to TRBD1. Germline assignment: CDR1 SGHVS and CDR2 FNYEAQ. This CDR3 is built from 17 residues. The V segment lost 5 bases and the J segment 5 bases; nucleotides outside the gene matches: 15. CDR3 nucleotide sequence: TGTGCCAGCAGCGCTCTGTACCGGGGACAGGGGTCCAACGAGCAGTACTTC. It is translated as CASSALYRGQGSNEQYF.

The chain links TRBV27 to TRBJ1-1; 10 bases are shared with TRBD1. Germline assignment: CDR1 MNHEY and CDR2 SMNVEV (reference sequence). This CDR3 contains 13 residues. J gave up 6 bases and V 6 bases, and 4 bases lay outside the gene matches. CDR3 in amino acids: CASSFDRGPEAFF. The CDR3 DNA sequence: TGTGCCAGCAGCTTCGACAGGGGGCCTGAAGCTTTCTTT.

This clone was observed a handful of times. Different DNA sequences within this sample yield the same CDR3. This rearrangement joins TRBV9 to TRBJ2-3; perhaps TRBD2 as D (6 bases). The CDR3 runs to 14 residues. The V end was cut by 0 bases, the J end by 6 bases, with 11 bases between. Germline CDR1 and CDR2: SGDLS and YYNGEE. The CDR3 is CASSVELAGDTQYF. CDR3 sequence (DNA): TGTGCCAGCAGCGTAGAACTAGCAGGGGATACGCAGTATTTT.

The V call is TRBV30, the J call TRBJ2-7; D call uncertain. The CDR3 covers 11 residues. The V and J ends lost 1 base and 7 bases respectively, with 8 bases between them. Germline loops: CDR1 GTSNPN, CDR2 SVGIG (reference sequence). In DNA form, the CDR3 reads TGTGCCTGGAGTGGCTCGAGGGAGCAGTACTTC. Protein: CAWSGSREQYF.

The CDR3 sequence is CASGGVGLAGTYEQYF. As DNA, the CDR3 is TGTGCCAGCGGGGGTGTGGGACTAGCGGGAACCTACGAGCAGTACTTC. The V gene is TRBV28, the J gene TRBJ2-7, with 13 bases that match TRBD2. The CDR3 spans 16 residues. CDR1 is MDHEN and CDR2 is SYDVKM in the germline V gene. After removal of 8 bases from V and 2 bases from J, the junction contained 9 bases not matched to a gene.

The CDR3 spells CASSYLPSSYNEQFF. The CDR3 nucleotides read TGTGCCAGCAGTTATCTACCTAGCTCCTACAATGAGCAGTTCTTC. The rearrangement links TRBV6-5 to TRBJ2-1; D unresolved. The CDR3 spans 15 residues. Per germline, CDR1 MNHEY and CDR2 SVGAGI. The V gene lost 3 bases and the J gene lost 0 bases, with 9 bases spanning the gap.

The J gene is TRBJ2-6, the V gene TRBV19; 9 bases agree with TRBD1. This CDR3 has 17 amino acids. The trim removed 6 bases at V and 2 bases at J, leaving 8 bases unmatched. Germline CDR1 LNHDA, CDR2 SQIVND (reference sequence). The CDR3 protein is CASSQGQGLAGANVLTF. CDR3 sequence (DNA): TGTGCCAGTAGCCAAGGACAGGGGTTAGCTGGGGCCAACGTCCTGACTTTC.

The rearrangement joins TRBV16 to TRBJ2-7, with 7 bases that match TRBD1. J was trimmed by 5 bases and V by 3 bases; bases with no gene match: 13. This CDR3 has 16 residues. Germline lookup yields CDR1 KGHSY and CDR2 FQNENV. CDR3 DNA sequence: TGTGCCAGCAGCCAGGCCCAGACAGGGATCTTGGACGAGCAGTACTTC. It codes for CASSQAQTGILDEQYF.

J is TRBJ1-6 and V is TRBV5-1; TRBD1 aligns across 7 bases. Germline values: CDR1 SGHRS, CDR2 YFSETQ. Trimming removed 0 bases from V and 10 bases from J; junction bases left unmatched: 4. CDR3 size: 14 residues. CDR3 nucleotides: TGCGCCAGCAGCTTGGTAGGGGGCAACTCACCCCTCCACTTT. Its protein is CASSLVGGNSPLHF.

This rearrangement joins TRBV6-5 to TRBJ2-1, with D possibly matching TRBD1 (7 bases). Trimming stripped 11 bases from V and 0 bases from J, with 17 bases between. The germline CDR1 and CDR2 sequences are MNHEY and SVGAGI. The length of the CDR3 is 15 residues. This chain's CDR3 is CAAGGWESSYNEQFF. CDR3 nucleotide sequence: TGTGCCGCAGGGGGGTGGGAGAGCTCCTACAATGAGCAGTTCTTC.

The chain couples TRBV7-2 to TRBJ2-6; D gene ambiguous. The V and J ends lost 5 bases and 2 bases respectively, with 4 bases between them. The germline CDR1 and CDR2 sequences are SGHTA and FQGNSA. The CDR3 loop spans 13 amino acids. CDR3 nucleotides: TGTGCCAGCAGCCCTACTGGGGCCAACGTCCTGACTTTC. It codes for CASSPTGANVLTF.

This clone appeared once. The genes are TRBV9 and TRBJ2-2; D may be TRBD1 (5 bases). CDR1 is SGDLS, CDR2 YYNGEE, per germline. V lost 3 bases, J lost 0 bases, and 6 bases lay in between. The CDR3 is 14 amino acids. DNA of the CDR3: TGTGCCAGCAGCGCGGACACGAACACCGGGGAGCTGTTTTTT. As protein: CASSADTNTGELFF. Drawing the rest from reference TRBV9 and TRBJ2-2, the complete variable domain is DSGVTQTPKHLITATGQRVTLRCSPRSGDLSVYWYQQSLDQGLQFLIQYYNGEERAKGNILERFSAQQFPDLHSELNLSSLELGDSALYFCASSADTNTGELFFGEGSRLTVL.

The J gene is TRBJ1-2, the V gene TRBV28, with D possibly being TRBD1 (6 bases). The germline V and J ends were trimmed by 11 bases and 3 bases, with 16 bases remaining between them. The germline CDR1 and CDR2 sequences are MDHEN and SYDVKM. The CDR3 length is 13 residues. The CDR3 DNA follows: TGTGCCGGCAACGAGGCAGGGGACTATGGCTACACCTTC. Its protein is CAGNEAGDYGYTF.

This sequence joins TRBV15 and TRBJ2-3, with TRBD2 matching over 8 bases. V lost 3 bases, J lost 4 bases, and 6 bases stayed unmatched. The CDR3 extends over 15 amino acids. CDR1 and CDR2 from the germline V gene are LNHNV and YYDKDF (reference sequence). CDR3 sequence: CATSRGSGEADTQYF. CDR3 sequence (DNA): TGTGCCACCAGCAGGGGTAGCGGGGAGGCAGATACGCAGTATTTT.

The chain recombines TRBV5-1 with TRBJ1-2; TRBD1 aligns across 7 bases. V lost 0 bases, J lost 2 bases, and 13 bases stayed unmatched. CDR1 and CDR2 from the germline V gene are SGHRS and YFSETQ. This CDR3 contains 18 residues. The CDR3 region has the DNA TGCGCCAGCAGCTTGGCCGGAAATTACAGGGGACAAAACTATGGCTACACCTTC. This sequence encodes CASSLAGNYRGQNYGYTF. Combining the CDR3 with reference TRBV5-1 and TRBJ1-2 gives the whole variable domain KAGVTQTPRYLIKTRGQQVTLSCSPISGHRSVSWYQQTPGQGLQFLFEYFSETQRNKGNFPGRFSGRQFSNSRSEMNVSTLELGDSALYLCASSLAGNYRGQNYGYTFGSGTRLTVV.

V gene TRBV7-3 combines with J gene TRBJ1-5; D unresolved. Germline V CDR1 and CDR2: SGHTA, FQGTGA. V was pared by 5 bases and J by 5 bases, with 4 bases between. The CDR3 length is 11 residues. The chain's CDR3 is CASSLYQPQHF. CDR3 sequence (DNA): TGTGCCAGCAGCCTGTATCAGCCCCAGCATTTT.

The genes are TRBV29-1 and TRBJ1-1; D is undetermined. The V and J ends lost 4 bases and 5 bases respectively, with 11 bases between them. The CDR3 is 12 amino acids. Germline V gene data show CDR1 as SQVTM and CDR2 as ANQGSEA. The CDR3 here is CSVVRSGTEAFF. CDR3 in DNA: TGCAGCGTTGTCAGGTCGGGGACTGAAGCTTTCTTT. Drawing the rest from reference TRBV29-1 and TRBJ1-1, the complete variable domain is SAVISQKPSRDICQRGTSLTIQCQVDSQVTMMFWYRQQPGQSLTLIATANQGSEATYESGFVIDKFPISRPNLTFSTLTVSNMSPEDSSIYLCSVVRSGTEAFFGQGTRLTVV.